Listed here are 18 T cell receptor beta chains from one sample, sequenced in a study of early T cells in non-severe SARS-CoV-2 infection. From the 5' RACE reads, TCRdb called clonotypes with MiXCR, one entry per CDR3 protein. The data contain tens of thousands of distinct CDR3 sequences, about 11% of them seen just once; the ten biggest clones take up approximately 5.9%. The sequencing input was whole blood. The receptors originated from an adult who was a healthcare worker with PCR-confirmed SARS-CoV-2 infection or an uninfected control (not recorded which).

This clonotype was seen many times. The chain employs TRBV28 and TRBJ2-5, with a tentative D call TRBD2 (6 bases). V was trimmed by 5 bases and J by 10 bases, leaving 17 bases between them. The CDR3 loop spans 13 amino acids. Looked up from germline, CDR1 is MDHEN and CDR2 is SYDVKM. CDR3 sequence reads: CASSPRTIGGQYF. CDR3 nucleotides: TGTGCCAGCAGTCCTCGGACTATTGGGGGCCAGTACTTC.

This CDR3 is CASSTLSPIPPGGPRDIQYF. The CDR3 DNA is TGTGCCAGCAGCACCCTATCCCCGATCCCACCGGGAGGGCCCAGGGACATTCAGTACTTC. V gene TRBV7-8 combines with J gene TRBJ2-4, with TRBD2 identical over 8 bases. The V gene's germline CDR1 is SGHVS and CDR2 FQNEAQ. This CDR3 contains 20 residues. With 5 bases clipped from V and 8 bases from J, the junction kept 26 bases outside the gene matches.

Ten or more counts support this clonotype. This chain links TRBV12-3 or TRBV12-4 with TRBJ2-7; 11 bases map to TRBD1. CDR3 length equals 15 residues. V lost 5 bases, J lost 4 bases, and 7 bases stayed unmatched. The CDR3 reads CASSNGQGAGYEQYF. As DNA, the CDR3 is TGTGCCAGCAGTAACGGACAGGGGGCGGGATACGAGCAGTACTTC.

V gene TRBV29-1 combines with J gene TRBJ2-1; D gene unclear. The V end was cut by 3 bases, the J end by 0 bases, with 12 bases between. CDR1 is SQVTM and CDR2 is ANQGSEA in the germline V gene. The CDR3 has 15 amino acids. The CDR3 nucleotides read TGCAGCGTTGATTTTGGTCAGAGCTCCTACAATGAGCAGTTCTTC. It specifies CSVDFGQSSYNEQFF.

V gene TRBV7-2 combines with J gene TRBJ2-7; no clear D gene. This CDR3 has 13 amino acids. Per germline, CDR1 SGHTA and CDR2 FQGNSA. The germline V and J ends were trimmed by 0 bases and 3 bases, with 6 bases remaining between them. The CDR3 DNA reads TGTGCCAGCAGCTTAGCCCCGGACTACGAGCAGTACTTC. This translates into CASSLAPDYEQYF.

In its sample, this clonotype was seen a few times. The chain links TRBV18 to TRBJ2-4; D might be TRBD1 (6 bases). Between the trimmed V and J ends, which lost 3 bases and 3 bases, there was a span of 12 bases. The CDR3 consists of 15 residues. Germline V gene sequence: CDR1 KGHSH, CDR2 LQKENI. The CDR3 DNA is TGTGCCAGCTCACCGAGAGAAGGGGGCAAAAACATTCAGTACTTC. Translated, it gives CASSPREGGKNIQYF. Based on the CDR3 plus reference TRBV18 and TRBJ2-4, the full variable domain is NAGVMQNPRHLVRRRGQEARLRCSPMKGHSHVYWYRQLPEEGLKFMVYLQKENIIDESGMPKERFSAEFPKEGPSILRIQQVVRGDSAAYFCASSPREGGKNIQYFGAGTRLSVL.

This clonotype was detected a few times. This rearrangement joins TRBV7-8 to TRBJ2-7, with D perhaps TRBD2 (7 bases). Germline lookup yields CDR1 SGHVS and CDR2 FQNEAQ. The germline V and J ends were trimmed by 0 bases and 5 bases, with 11 bases remaining between them. The CDR3 totals 14 residues. The CDR3 region is CASSLARGLDEQYF. The CDR3 DNA is TGTGCCAGCAGCTTAGCGCGGGGGCTTGACGAGCAGTACTTC.

This clonotype showed up just a few times. The chain employs TRBV13 and TRBJ1-6; TRBD1 might be the D (5 bases). Germline V gene data show CDR1 as PRHDT and CDR2 as FYEKMQ (reference sequence). V was trimmed by 4 bases and J by 6 bases, leaving 10 bases between them. The CDR3 has 14 residues. Here the CDR3 DNA reads TGTGCCAGCAGCTCTCCGGGACCTAATTCACCCCTCCACTTT. This sequence encodes CASSSPGPNSPLHF.

The rearrangement joins TRBV5-1 to TRBJ1-1; D remains unclear. The V end was cut by 4 bases, the J end by 7 bases, with 17 bases between. The CDR3 consists of 14 residues. The V gene's germline CDR1 is SGHRS and CDR2 YFSETQ. CDR3 protein: CASSPVALDHEAFF. CDR3 DNA sequence: TGCGCCAGCAGCCCCGTCGCATTGGATCATGAAGCTTTCTTT.

Only a few counts were recorded for this clonotype. The chain recombines TRBV12-3 or TRBV12-4 with TRBJ2-7; no clear D gene. The ends were cut back, 7 bases at V and 3 bases at J, with 13 bases in the middle. The CDR3 is 13 amino acids. The CDR3 protein is CASNKGSYYEQYF. DNA of the CDR3: TGTGCCAGCAACAAGGGCAGTTACTACGAGCAGTACTTC.

This clonotype was observed a handful of times. The chain links TRBV20-1 to TRBJ2-5; D uncertain. This CDR3 region has 14 residues. V was cut by 0 bases and J by 1 base, with 9 bases left in between. Germline V CDR1 and CDR2: DFQATT, SNEGSKA (reference sequence). Written as DNA, the CDR3 is TGCAGTGCTAGAGATCAACGGATCCAAGAGACCCAGTACTTC. Its translation is CSARDQRIQETQYF.

This clonotype was seen only once. The chain is built from TRBV4-1 and TRBJ2-3; D might be TRBD1 or TRBD2, each matching 5 bases. Per germline, CDR1 MGHRA and CDR2 YSYEKL. Trimming took 0 bases from V and 4 from J, leaving 11 bases between them. This CDR3 spans 15 amino acids. DNA for the CDR3: TGCGCCAGCAGCCAAGAACTAGTGGGGGCAGATACGCAGTATTTT. Translation gives CASSQELVGADTQYF.

V and J are TRBV25-1 and TRBJ2-1; 7 bases map to TRBD2. CDR3 length: 12 residues. CDR1 MGHDK and CDR2 SYGVNS come from the germline V gene. The V segment lost 4 bases and the J segment 12 bases; nucleotides outside the gene matches: 6. CDR3 coding DNA: TGTGCCAGCAGTGGGAGCGGGGCGAGGCAGTTCTTC. Protein: CASSGSGARQFF.

The V call is TRBV29-1, the J call TRBJ2-5, with 8 positions matching TRBD1. With 7 bases clipped from V and 1 base from J, the junction kept 5 bases outside the gene matches. This CDR3 contains 13 residues. Germline V gene lookup returns CDR1 SQVTM and CDR2 ANQGSEA. The CDR3 loop is CSATGQAQETQYF. DNA for the CDR3: TGCAGCGCAACGGGACAGGCCCAAGAGACCCAGTACTTC. The variable domain in full, completed from reference TRBV29-1 and TRBJ2-5, reads SAVISQKPSRDICQRGTSLTIQCQVDSQVTMMFWYRQQPGQSLTLIATANQGSEATYESGFVIDKFPISRPNLTFSTLTVSNMSPEDSSIYLCSATGQAQETQYFGPGTRLLVL.

This clonotype has a handful of counts. V usage is TRBV20-1 and J usage is TRBJ2-3; 13 bases line up with TRBD2. With V trimmed by 1 base and J by 3 bases, 13 bases remained unmatched. The V gene's germline CDR1 is DFQATT and CDR2 SNEGSKA (reference sequence). The CDR3 length is 19 residues. CDR3 DNA sequence: TGCAGTGCTAGAGGCCCGGGACTAGCGGGAAGGGGGCCAACAGATACGCAGTATTTT. Its protein is CSARGPGLAGRGPTDTQYF.

V is TRBV20-1 and J is TRBJ2-7; TRBD2 matches 7 bases. Per germline, CDR1 DFQATT and CDR2 SNEGSKA (reference sequence). V shed 1 base and J 2 bases; nucleotides not matched to a gene: 5. The CDR3 length is 14 residues. The DNA for the CDR3 is TGCAGTGCTAGAGGGGGTACTAGCGCCTACGAGCAGTACTTC. Translated: CSARGGTSAYEQYF.

The CDR3 here is CASSHRTIYF. The CDR3 DNA reads TGTGCCAGCAGCCACCGAACCATATATTTT. V is TRBV11-2 and J is TRBJ1-3; D is undetermined. The CDR3 contains 10 residues. V lost 5 bases and J lost 10, with 6 bases in between. The V gene's germline CDR1 is SGHAT and CDR2 FQNNGV.

This clonotype was seen ten or more times. The rearrangement links TRBV18 to TRBJ1-5, with 9 nucleotides matching TRBD1. With 1 base clipped from V and 5 bases from J, the junction kept 3 bases outside the gene matches. The CDR3 loop spans 15 amino acids. Germline-derived CDR1 and CDR2 are KGHSH and LQKENI. Here the CDR3 DNA reads TGTGCCAGCTCACCACAGGGACAGGGAGATCAGCCCCAGCATTTT. Residues: CASSPQGQGDQPQHF. Full variable domain (remainder filled in from reference TRBV18 and TRBJ1-5): NAGVMQNPRHLVRRRGQEARLRCSPMKGHSHVYWYRQLPEEGLKFMVYLQKENIIDESGMPKERFSAEFPKEGPSILRIQQVVRGDSAAYFCASSPQGQGDQPQHFGDGTRLSIL.